This passage covers 9 T cell receptor beta chains from one sample sequenced in a study of CD8 T cells in Susac syndrome. When the RNA was reverse transcribed, random hexamers were used with an input of roughly 0.5 to 1 ug. TCRdb re-called the immunoSEQ multiplex PCR reads through MiXCR, storing one row per CDR3 protein. The profile shows a few hundred thousand distinct CDR3 sequences, about 95% of them singletons. The sequencing input was CD4+ T cells from PBMCs. The receptors originated from a human donor with Susac syndrome.

The chain couples TRBV3-1 to TRBJ1-2, with D maybe TRBD1 (5 bases). V lost 8 bases and J lost 1, with 20 bases in between. This CDR3 has 16 residues. Per germline, CDR1 LGHDT and CDR2 YNNKEL (reference sequence). The CDR3 DNA reads as TGTGCCAGCCGCCCCACAGGATCCGCAGTTAACTATGGCTACACCTTC. It specifies CASRPTGSAVNYGYTF.

The V gene is TRBV6-5, the J gene TRBJ1-2; D may be TRBD1 (5 bases). V was cut by 6 bases and J by 4 bases, with 12 bases left in between. This CDR3 contains 13 residues. CDR1 is MNHEY, CDR2 SVGAGI, per germline. The CDR3 DNA is TGTGCCAGCAGCCCCGACAGATTCTATGGCTACACCTTC. This gives the protein CASSPDRFYGYTF.

This clonotype appeared a single time. The chain is built from TRBV5-6 and TRBJ2-3, with D possibly matching TRBD1 (6 bases). The CDR3 length is 14 residues. Germline lookup yields CDR1 SGHDT and CDR2 YYEEEE. V lost 5 bases and J 5 bases, leaving 15 bases between the germline ends. The CDR3 DNA sequence: TGTGCCAGCAGTTGGGACACGTTCTTAGATACGCAGTATTTT. Its protein product is CASSWDTFLDTQYF.

This clonotype was seen only a few times. The V gene is TRBV7-9, the J gene TRBJ1-2, with 7 bases aligning to TRBD1. This CDR3 region has 15 residues. Germline lookup yields CDR1 SEHNR and CDR2 FQNEAQ (reference sequence). V was clipped by 7 bases and J by 2 bases; unmatched bases: 10. The CDR3 coding sequence is TGTGCCAGCACCCGAAGCGGGGGACAGAACTATGGCTACACCTTC. The encoded protein is CASTRSGGQNYGYTF.

This chain connects TRBV6-5 to TRBJ2-7; unclear D gene. Looked up from germline, CDR1 is MNHEY and CDR2 is SVGAGI. This CDR3 region has 12 residues. V was pared by 6 bases and J by 11 bases, with 17 bases between. Here the CDR3 reads CASSSSQYEKYF. The CDR3 DNA sequence: TGTGCCAGCAGCTCATCTCAGTACGAAAAGTACTTC.

The gene calls are TRBV24-1 and TRBJ2-5, with D possibly being TRBD2 (5 bases). V was trimmed by 9 bases and J by 1 base, leaving 11 bases between them. CDR3 length: 13 amino acids. The germline gives CDR1 KGHDR, CDR2 SFDVKD. CDR3 sequence reads: CATSPRGQETQYF. CDR3 nucleotides: TGTGCCACCTCGCCTCGGGGCCAAGAGACCCAGTACTTC.

CDR3 nucleotides: TGTGCCAGCAGCCCCCCTAAGGGATCTGGGGCCAACGTCCTGACTTTC. Translation: CASSPPKGSGANVLTF. The chain combines TRBV12-3 or TRBV12-4 with TRBJ2-6, with D unresolved. Trimming pared 6 bases from V and 1 base from J, leaving 13 bases between. This CDR3 spans 16 amino acids.

This chain joins TRBV7-8 and TRBJ2-5; 8 bases align to TRBD1. Germline-derived CDR1 and CDR2 are SGHVS and FQNEAQ. Trimming took 4 bases from V and 2 from J; bases not matched to a gene: 6. The CDR3 totals 15 residues. The CDR3 DNA sequence: TGTGCCAGCAGCTCGGACAGGGTCTCTCAAGAGACCCAGTACTTC. As protein: CASSSDRVSQETQYF.

The chain links TRBV28 to TRBJ2-7, with D unclear. V lost 6 bases to trimming and J lost 4 bases, with 10 bases between them. This CDR3 contains 12 residues. The germline gives CDR1 MDHEN, CDR2 SYDVKM. CDR3 residues: CASRLTPYEQYF. CDR3 DNA: TGTGCCAGCAGGCTGACACCATACGAGCAGTACTTC.